This is a list of T cell receptor beta chains from one sample in a study of T cell responses to AZD1222 COVID-19 vaccine. Assay used: immunoSEQ multiplex PCR; TCRdb lists only in-frame clones, some missing. The sample yields some 63,000 clones, 70% to 85% seen once. The sequences come from peripheral blood, collected on day 0 of AZD1222 vaccination. These receptors all come from an adult in good health. The CDR3 runs from the conserved cysteine through the conserved F or W. D genes are given only for firm matches. Part of the rows lack a size; the others show once, few, many or a class for expanded clones.

d_call j_call v_call clone_size cdr3_nt cdr3_aa
NA TRBJ2-6 TRBV19 NA TGTGCCAGTAGTTCAGGGGCCGGGGCCAACGTCCTGACTTTC CASSSGAGANVLTF
NA TRBJ1-6 TRBV5-5 NA TGTGCCAGCAGCGGTGGGCCGGGGCAGGGTTCACCCCTCCACTTT CASSGGPGQGSPLHF
NA TRBJ2-2 TRBV19 once TGTGCCAGTAGTATCCGTCTAGCGTACACCGGGGAGCTGTTTTTT CASSIRLAYTGELFF
TRBD1 TRBJ2-7 TRBV29-1 few TGCAGCGTTTTCGGACAGGGGGCAGGGTACGAGCAGTACTTC CSVFGQGAGYEQYF
TRBD1 TRBJ1-4 TRBV4-3 NA TGCGCCAGCAGCCAAGAGTTAACAGGGGGCCGTTTACATGAAAAACTGTTTTTT CASSQELTGGRLHEKLFF
TRBD1 TRBJ1-5 TRBV7-2 once TGTGCCAGCAGCACCCGGACAGGGGATCTCGAGCCCCAGCATTTT CASSTRTGDLEPQHF
TRBD1 TRBJ2-5 TRBV24-1 NA TGTGCCACCAGTGATTTCTACGGGACAGGGCTAGAGACCCAGTACTTC CATSDFYGTGLETQYF
NA TRBJ2-1 TRBV11-2 NA TGTGCCAGCAGCTTAGATCCCGTCTCTCTCAATGAGCAGTTCTTC CASSLDPVSLNEQFF
TRBD1 TRBJ2-7 TRBV7-9 once TGTGCCAGCAGCTCAACCTTTCTTCGACAGGGGGTGTCTTACGAGCAGTACTTC CASSSTFLRQGVSYEQYF
NA TRBJ1-1 TRBV5-6 NA TGTGCCAGCAGCCTTTCACAGGGAGAAGCTTTCTTT CASSLSQGEAFF
NA TRBJ1-2 TRBV5-8 NA TGTGCCAGCAGCTTGGGTCGAACCTACACCTTC CASSLGRTYTF
TRBD2 TRBJ2-3 TRBV5-1 NA TGCGCCAGCGGTAGCGGGGTCTTTCCAGATACGCAGTATTTT CASGSGVFPDTQYF
NA TRBJ1-4 TRBV13 few TGTGCCAGCAGCTTGTACGGGGTGGGGAATGAAAAACTGTTTTTT CASSLYGVGNEKLFF
NA TRBJ2-5 TRBV14 NA TGTGCCAGCAGCCAGGACTTATCGGGGACCCAGTACTTC CASSQDLSGTQYF